The 16 T cell receptor beta chains in this list originate from one sample, sequenced in a study of blood T cell repertoires in COVID-19. The data were produced by immunoSEQ multiplex PCR, yet TCRdb's version contains in-frame clones alone and is incomplete. This sample has some 420,000 clones, with 80% to 90% found just once. Sequences were obtained from PBMCs or T cells enriched from blood (not recorded which). The receptors stem from a young man who had recovered from COVID-19.

The J gene is TRBJ2-7, the V gene TRBV11-1, with D perhaps TRBD1 (5 bases). V was pared by 5 bases and J by 2 bases, with 13 bases between. The CDR3 runs to 14 residues. Germline assignment: CDR1 SGHAT and CDR2 FQDESV (reference sequence). CDR3 sequence (DNA): TGTGCCAGCAGCAATGGGGCCCTCCCCTACGAGCAGTACTTC. Translating it yields CASSNGALPYEQYF.

The sample holds a few counts of this clone. The V gene is TRBV10-2, the J gene TRBJ2-4, with D uncertain. The CDR3 covers 12 residues. V was shortened by 0 bases and J by 14 bases, with 11 bases between the two germline ends. Germline CDR1 reads WSHSY; CDR2 reads SAAADI. CDR3 DNA sequence: TGCGCCAGCAGTGAGTCTGGTTTGCAGGAGTACTTC. Encoded protein: CASSESGLQEYF.

The CDR3 here is CASREFNEQFF. The CDR3 DNA reads TGTGCCTCCAGGGAATTCAATGAGCAGTTCTTC. The chain combines TRBV6-5 with TRBJ2-1; TRBD1 might be the D (5 bases). Germline CDR1 MNHEY, CDR2 SVGAGI. The CDR3 sequence is 11 residues long. Trimming cost V 11 bases and J 6 bases, with 11 bases left between them.

The V and J genes are TRBV3-1 (or the pseudogene TRBV3-2) and TRBJ1-1; possible D gene TRBD1, 6 bases. CDR3 length: 15 residues. Trimming pared 0 bases from V and 3 bases from J, leaving 11 bases between. Looked up from germline, CDR1 is LGHDT and CDR2 is YNNKEL (reference sequence). The CDR3 nucleotides are TGTGCCAGCAGCCAAGATGCAGGGGTCGACACTGAAGCTTTCTTT. It yields the protein CASSQDAGVDTEAFF.

The chain links TRBV4-1 to TRBJ2-2, with TRBD2 matching over 12 bases. The germline V gene has CDR1 MGHRA and CDR2 YSYEKL. J lost 5 bases, V lost 1 base, and 5 bases had no gene match. CDR3 length equals 17 residues. In DNA form, the CDR3 reads TGCGCCAGCAGCCAAGGCTTTGGGACTAGCGGGACCGGGGAGCTGTTTTTT. It yields the protein CASSQGFGTSGTGELFF.

The rearrangement joins TRBV4-1 to TRBJ2-7, with D possibly matching TRBD1 (5 bases). The CDR3 runs 13 residues. The ends were cut back, 2 bases at V and 3 bases at J, with 8 bases in the middle. From germline, CDR1 is MGHRA and CDR2 YSYEKL. CDR3 DNA: TGCGCCAGCAGCCAAACCCAGGGCTACGAGCAGTACTTC. Residues: CASSQTQGYEQYF.

The CDR3 reads CASSLGLGAQTGELFF. The CDR3, as DNA: TGTGCCAGCAGCTTAGGATTAGGGGCTCAGACCGGGGAGCTGTTTTTT. The V gene is TRBV7-2, the J gene TRBJ2-2; a weak D match, TRBD1 (5 bases). Per germline, CDR1 SGHTA and CDR2 FQGNSA. V was trimmed by 1 base and J by 5 bases, leaving 14 bases between them. This CDR3 comprises 16 residues. The whole variable domain, filled in from reference TRBV7-2 and TRBJ2-2, reads GAGVSQSPSNKVTEKGKDVELRCDPISGHTALYWYRQSLGQGLEFLIYFQGNSAPDKSGLPSDRFSAERTGGSVSTLTIQRTQQEDSAVYLCASSLGLGAQTGELFFGEGSRLTVL.

The V and J genes are TRBV25-1 and TRBJ2-2; D possibly corresponds to TRBD1 (6 bases). The CDR3 has 16 residues. V was shortened by 2 bases and J by 1 base, with 11 bases between the two germline ends. Germline-derived CDR1 and CDR2 are MGHDK and SYGVNS. CDR3: CASSEEGRGNTGELFF. The CDR3 bases are TGTGCCAGCAGTGAAGAGGGCAGGGGGAACACCGGGGAGCTGTTTTTT.

This rearrangement joins TRBV5-8 to TRBJ2-5; D is unresolved. The germline V gene has CDR1 SGHTS and CDR2 YDEGEE. Trimming took 3 bases from V and 4 from J, leaving 10 bases between them. CDR3 length: 13 amino acids. The CDR3 region has the DNA TGTGCCAGCAGCTCTCGAGGCCCAGAGACCCAGTACTTC. Its protein is CASSSRGPETQYF.

Remarks on this clone: The junction and the germline gene differ at one end; a read error may be behind it. The CDR3 nucleotides read TGTGCTAGCAGCAAGACTAGCGGGAGAACAGATACGCAGTATTTT. Its translation: CASSKTSGRTDTQYF. The chain uses TRBV7-7 and TRBJ2-3; TRBD2 agrees at 12 bases. CDR1 and CDR2 from the germline V gene are SSHAT and FNYEAQ (reference sequence). CDR3 length equals 15 residues.

The V and J genes are TRBV6-5 and TRBJ2-2; D gene unclear. This CDR3 comprises 13 residues. CDR1 MNHEY and CDR2 SVGAGI come from the germline V gene. V was trimmed by 7 bases and J by 4 bases, leaving 10 bases between them. As DNA, the CDR3 is TGTGCCAGCACTCTCGTTGTCACCGGGGAGCTGTTTTTT. This encodes CASTLVVTGELFF.

The sample holds one count of this clone. V and J are TRBV10-1 and TRBJ2-7; 9 bases fit TRBD2. The V segment lost 2 bases and the J segment 2 bases; nucleotides outside the gene matches: 7. From germline, CDR1 is WNHNN and CDR2 SYGVQD (reference sequence). CDR3 size: 16 residues. The CDR3 coding sequence is TGCGCCAGCAGTGAGCGTGGTCTAGCGGGAACCTACGAGCAGTACTTC. It encodes CASSERGLAGTYEQYF.

This clone has only a few counts. J is TRBJ2-1 and V is TRBV6-6; tentative D call: TRBD1 (6 bases). The CDR3 spans 19 residues. Germline V gives CDR1 MNHNY, CDR2 SVGAGI (reference sequence). V shed 5 bases and J shed 6 bases, with 29 bases lying between them. CDR3 nucleotide sequence: TGTGCCAGCAGTCTGACAGGCACCGGCACACGATGGGTTCGCAATGAGCAGTTCTTC. This gives the protein CASSLTGTGTRWVRNEQFF.

The genes are TRBV10-3 and TRBJ2-5; tentative D call: TRBD1 (6 bases). The CDR3 totals 12 residues. The germline V gene encodes CDR1 ENHRY and CDR2 SYGVKD. The germline V and J ends were trimmed by 10 bases and 3 bases, with 12 bases remaining between them. CDR3 sequence: CATGTYEETQYF. DNA for the CDR3: TGTGCCACAGGGACATACGAAGAGACCCAGTACTTC.

The chain links TRBV7-2 to TRBJ2-7, with a tentative D call TRBD1 (7 bases). CDR3 length equals 16 residues. The V gene lost 5 bases and the J gene lost 6 bases, with 23 bases spanning the gap. Looked up from germline, CDR1 is SGHTA and CDR2 is FQGNSA. The CDR3 coding sequence is TGTGCCAGCAGCCAGCCGGGACAGAGCTCGGGGGCCGAGCAGTACTTC. This encodes CASSQPGQSSGAEQYF.

The CDR3 region is CASHKGGQRQPQHF. CDR3 coding DNA: TGTGCCAGCCATAAGGGCGGGCAACGGCAGCCCCAGCATTTT. V usage is TRBV6-5 and J usage is TRBJ1-5; D is unclear. CDR3 size: 14 residues. Germline values: CDR1 MNHEY, CDR2 SVGAGI. V dropped 8 bases and J dropped 7 bases, with 18 bases sitting between them.